Shown below are 17 T cell receptor beta chains from a single sample sequenced in a study of blood T cells in healthy people across ages. The authors ran a second PCR of about 7 to 12 cycles using a sample-barcoded 5' primer and a J-beta primer mix. TCRdb fed the 5' RACE reads into MiXCR, producing one record per CDR3 protein. Of about 970,000 distinct CDR3 sequences listed, roughly 51% are singletons. Material for sequencing was blood. The receptors derive from a woman aged 55-70 years in good health.

The chain couples TRBV20-1 to TRBJ2-3, with 7 bases that match TRBD2. The CDR3 extends over 16 amino acids. Trimming removed 2 bases from V and 4 bases from J; junction bases left unmatched: 12. Germline CDR1 is DFQATT and CDR2 is SNEGSKA (reference sequence). CDR3 DNA sequence: TGCAGTGCTAGATTCCTACGTGCGGGAGTCGCAGATACGCAGTATTTT. Its translation: CSARFLRAGVADTQYF.

The V call is TRBV30, the J call TRBJ1-4; 8 nucleotides agree with TRBD1. CDR3 length equals 15 residues. Trimming removed 3 bases from V and 7 bases from J; junction bases left unmatched: 10. Germline V CDR1 and CDR2: GTSNPN, SVGIG (reference sequence). CDR3 protein: CAWRPLRGRGEKLFF. CDR3 nucleotides: TGTGCCTGGAGACCCCTCAGGGGGCGCGGTGAAAAACTGTTTTTT.

The rearrangement links TRBV28 to TRBJ2-1, with a weak D call TRBD2 (5 bases). The CDR3 has 13 amino acids. Trimming removed 2 bases from V and 8 bases from J, with 10 bases in between. The germline V gene has CDR1 MDHEN and CDR2 SYDVKM. The CDR3 nucleotides read TGTGCCAGCAGTTTACGGGATATCTATGAGCAGTTCTTC. This codes for CASSLRDIYEQFF.

V gene TRBV20-1 combines with J gene TRBJ2-1, with 9 bases matching TRBD1. J was trimmed by 4 bases and V by 0 bases; bases with no gene match: 13. Germline V gene sequence: CDR1 DFQATT, CDR2 SNEGSKA (reference sequence). The length of the CDR3 is 18 residues. The CDR3 bases are TGCAGTGCTAGAGATCTAAGGACAGGGGTTTCGTCTTACAATGAGCAGTTCTTC. Residues: CSARDLRTGVSSYNEQFF.

This clonotype was counted only a few times. V is TRBV4-2 and J is TRBJ1-2; D is possibly TRBD1 (5 bases). The CDR3 covers 15 residues. With 3 bases removed from V and 4 bases from J, the gap between germline ends came to 15 bases. CDR1 LGHNA and CDR2 YNFKEQ come from the germline V gene. In DNA form, the CDR3 reads TGTGCCAGCAGCCAGGATCCCGGGGGTTCCTATGGCTACACCTTC. Amino acid sequence: CASSQDPGGSYGYTF.

The sample holds a few counts of this clonotype. The chain couples TRBV27 to TRBJ2-5; possibly TRBD1 for D (5 bases). CDR3 length equals 12 residues. Germline V gene sequence: CDR1 MNHEY, CDR2 SMNVEV (reference sequence). Trimming pared 10 bases from V and 2 bases from J, leaving 11 bases between. The CDR3 DNA sequence: TGTGCCAATAGGACATCTCAAGAGACCCAGTACTTC. It yields the protein CANRTSQETQYF.

This chain connects TRBV29-1 to TRBJ2-7, with TRBD2 as a possible D gene (6 bases). The germline V gene encodes CDR1 SQVTM and CDR2 ANQGSEA. V was shortened by 4 bases and J by 2 bases, with 9 bases between the two germline ends. There are 12 residues in the CDR3. The CDR3 DNA follows: TGCAGCGTTGTGACTAGAACCTACGAGCAGTACTTC. It is translated as CSVVTRTYEQYF.

Only a few counts were recorded for this clonotype. The chain uses TRBV20-1 and TRBJ2-7; 10 bases map to TRBD2. The CDR3 consists of 13 residues. J was trimmed by 0 bases and V by 4 bases; bases with no gene match: 0. Germline V gives CDR1 DFQATT, CDR2 SNEGSKA (reference sequence). This CDR3 is CSATSGSSYEQYF. The CDR3 DNA reads as TGCAGTGCTACTAGCGGGAGCTCCTACGAGCAGTACTTC.

This clonotype was seen more than once but under ten times. This sequence joins TRBV20-1 and TRBJ2-1, with D hard to call. This CDR3 comprises 13 residues. Trimming took off 2 bases at V and 0 bases at J, with 5 bases between the two ends. The germline V gene encodes CDR1 DFQATT and CDR2 SNEGSKA (reference sequence). CDR3 sequence (DNA): TGCAGTGCTAGACAGAGCTCCTACAATGAGCAGTTCTTC. Protein product: CSARQSSYNEQFF.

This clonotype was detected many times. The rearrangement links TRBV18 to TRBJ2-5, with D possibly being TRBD1 or TRBD2 (5 bases each). The CDR3 spans 13 residues. Germline CDR1 and CDR2: KGHSH and LQKENI. V dropped 5 bases and J dropped 5 bases, with 12 bases sitting between them. The CDR3 sequence is CASSSRGGETQYF. The CDR3 nucleotides are TGTGCCAGCTCATCTCGGGGCGGGGAGACCCAGTACTTC.

The chain has TRBV6-1 and TRBJ2-5; D gene uncertain. CDR3 length: 13 residues. The germline V and J ends were trimmed by 6 bases and 3 bases, with 11 bases remaining between them. Germline V gene sequence: CDR1 MNHNS, CDR2 SASEGT. The CDR3 loop is CASRHTIEETQYF. As DNA, the CDR3 is TGTGCCAGCAGACACACTATCGAAGAGACCCAGTACTTC.

This chain uses TRBV5-6 with TRBJ2-1, with 8 bases identical to TRBD2. The CDR3 extends over 16 amino acids. Germline V gene lookup returns CDR1 SGHDT and CDR2 YYEEEE. Losses at the gene ends were 1 base for V and 3 bases for J; bases not matched to a gene: 6. In DNA form, the CDR3 reads TGTGCCAGCAGCTTGTCAAGCGGGAGACTCTACAATGAGCAGTTCTTC. Its protein is CASSLSSGRLYNEQFF.

The J gene is TRBJ2-2, the V gene TRBV4-1, with D uncertain. This CDR3 has 15 residues. In germline, CDR1 is MGHRA, CDR2 YSYEKL. The germline V and J ends were trimmed by 0 bases and 5 bases, with 10 bases remaining between them. The CDR3: CASSQDPQNTGELFF. For the CDR3, the DNA is TGCGCCAGCAGCCAAGACCCCCAGAATACCGGGGAGCTGTTTTTT.

This clonotype occurred a few times. V is TRBV4-1 and J is TRBJ1-2, with D tentatively TRBD1 (6 bases). CDR3 length: 14 residues. The V end was cut by 4 bases, the J end by 7 bases, with 16 bases between. The germline V gene has CDR1 MGHRA and CDR2 YSYEKL. CDR3 sequence: CASSLGYRVAGYTF. The CDR3 DNA sequence: TGCGCCAGCAGCCTGGGGTACAGGGTCGCTGGCTACACCTTC.

This clonotype has just a few counts. The gene calls are TRBV28 and TRBJ2-7; TRBD1 agrees at 8 bases. There are 16 residues in the CDR3. Trimming removed 5 bases from V and 3 bases from J; junction bases left unmatched: 12. Germline CDR1 reads MDHEN; CDR2 reads SYDVKM. The CDR3 coding sequence is TGTGCCAGCAGTACAACCGGGACAGGATTTTTCTACGAGCAGTACTTC. Protein: CASSTTGTGFFYEQYF.

J is TRBJ1-6 and V is TRBV20-1; D remains unclear. V was cut by 0 bases and J by 0 bases, with 15 bases left in between. The CDR3 contains 18 residues. CDR1 and CDR2 (germline): DFQATT, SNEGSKA (reference sequence). CDR3 residues: CSARDLSGVGSYNSPLHF. The CDR3 coding sequence is TGCAGTGCTAGAGATCTTTCCGGTGTGGGCTCCTATAATTCACCCCTCCACTTT.

Points on this clonotype: At one boundary the junction diverges from the germline segment, which might be a read error. The chain joins TRBV7-9 to TRBJ1-2, with D uncertain. The CDR3 has 13 residues. The V gene's germline CDR1 is SEHNR and CDR2 FQNEAQ (reference sequence). The CDR3 loop is CAGSLSANYGYTF. The DNA for the CDR3 is TGTGCCGGCAGCTTGTCAGCTAACTATGGCTACACCTTC.